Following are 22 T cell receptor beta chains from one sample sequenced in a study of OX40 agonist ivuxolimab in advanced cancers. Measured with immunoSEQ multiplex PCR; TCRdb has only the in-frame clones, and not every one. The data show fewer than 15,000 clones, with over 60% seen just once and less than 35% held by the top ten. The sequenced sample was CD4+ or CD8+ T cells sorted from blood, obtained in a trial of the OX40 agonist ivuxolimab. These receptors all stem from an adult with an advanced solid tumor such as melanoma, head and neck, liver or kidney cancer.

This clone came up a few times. The CDR3 loop reads CASSLQGSYEQYF. CDR3 DNA: TGTGCCAGCAGTTTGCAGGGCTCCTACGAGCAGTACTTC. The chain links TRBV28 to TRBJ2-7; tentative D call: TRBD1 (5 bases). CDR1 is MDHEN and CDR2 is SYDVKM in the germline V gene. V gave up 3 bases and J gave up 0 bases, with 6 bases separating them. The CDR3 consists of 13 residues. The variable domain in full, completed from reference TRBV28 and TRBJ2-7, reads DVKVTQSSRYLVKRTGEKVFLECVQDMDHENMFWYRQDPGLGLRLIYFSYDVKMKEKGDIPEGYSVSREKKERFSLILESASTNQTSMYLCASSLQGSYEQYFGPGTRLTVT.

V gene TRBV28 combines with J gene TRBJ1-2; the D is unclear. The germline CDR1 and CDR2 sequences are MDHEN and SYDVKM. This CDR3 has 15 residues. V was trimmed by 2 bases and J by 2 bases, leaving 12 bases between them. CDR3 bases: TGTGCCAGCAGTTTACACTCCAGGACCAACTATGGCTACACCTTC. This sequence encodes CASSLHSRTNYGYTF.

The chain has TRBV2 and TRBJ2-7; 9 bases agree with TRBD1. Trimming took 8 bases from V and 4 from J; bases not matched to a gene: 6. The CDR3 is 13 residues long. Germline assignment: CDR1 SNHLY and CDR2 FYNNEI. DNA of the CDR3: TGTGCCAGCGGGGGGACAGGGAGGTACGAGCAGTACTTC. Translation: CASGGTGRYEQYF.

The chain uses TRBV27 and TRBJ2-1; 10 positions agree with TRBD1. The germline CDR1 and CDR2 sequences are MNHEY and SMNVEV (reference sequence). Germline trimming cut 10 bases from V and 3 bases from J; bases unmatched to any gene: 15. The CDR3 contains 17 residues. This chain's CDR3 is CAIQSRQGAQGYNEQFF. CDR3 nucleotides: TGTGCCATCCAATCCCGACAGGGGGCGCAAGGCTACAATGAGCAGTTCTTC.

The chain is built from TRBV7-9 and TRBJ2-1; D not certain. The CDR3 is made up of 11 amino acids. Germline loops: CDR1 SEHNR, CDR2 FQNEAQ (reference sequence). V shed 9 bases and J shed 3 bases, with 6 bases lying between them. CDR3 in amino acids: CASELYNEQFF. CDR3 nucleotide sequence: TGTGCCAGTGAGCTCTACAATGAGCAGTTCTTC.

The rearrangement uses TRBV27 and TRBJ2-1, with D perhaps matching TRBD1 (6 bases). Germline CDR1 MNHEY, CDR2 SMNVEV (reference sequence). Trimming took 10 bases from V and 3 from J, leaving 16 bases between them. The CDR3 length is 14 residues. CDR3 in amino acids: CATKWDTSYNEQFF. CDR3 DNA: TGTGCCACCAAGTGGGACACCAGCTACAATGAGCAGTTCTTC.

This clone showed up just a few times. CDR3 loop: CASSRTSGAYNEQFF. Written as DNA, the CDR3 is TGTGCCAGCAGTAGGACTAGCGGGGCCTACAATGAGCAGTTCTTC. The rearrangement uses TRBV2 and TRBJ2-1, with TRBD2 identical over 12 bases. V shed 5 bases, J shed 2 bases, and the junction held 1 base outside the gene matches. The germline V gene encodes CDR1 SNHLY and CDR2 FYNNEI. The CDR3 spans 15 residues.

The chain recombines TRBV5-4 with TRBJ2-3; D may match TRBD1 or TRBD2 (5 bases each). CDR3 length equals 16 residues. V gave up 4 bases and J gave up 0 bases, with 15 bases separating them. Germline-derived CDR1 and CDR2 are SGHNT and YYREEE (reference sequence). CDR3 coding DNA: TGTGCCAGCAGCCCCGAGGGGAGCGACAGCACAGATACGCAGTATTTT. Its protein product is CASSPEGSDSTDTQYF.

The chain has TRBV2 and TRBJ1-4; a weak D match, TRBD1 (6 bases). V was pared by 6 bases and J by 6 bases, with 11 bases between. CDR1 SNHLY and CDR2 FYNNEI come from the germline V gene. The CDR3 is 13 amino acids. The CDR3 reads CASSPRTDEKLFF. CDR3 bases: TGTGCCAGCAGCCCACGGACAGATGAAAAACTGTTTTTT.

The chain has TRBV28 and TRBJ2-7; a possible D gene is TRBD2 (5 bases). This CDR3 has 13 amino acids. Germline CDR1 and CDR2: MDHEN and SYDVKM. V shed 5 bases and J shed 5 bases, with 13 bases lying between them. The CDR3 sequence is CASSKVGVNEQYF. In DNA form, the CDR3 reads TGTGCCAGCAGTAAGGTCGGGGTTAACGAGCAGTACTTC.

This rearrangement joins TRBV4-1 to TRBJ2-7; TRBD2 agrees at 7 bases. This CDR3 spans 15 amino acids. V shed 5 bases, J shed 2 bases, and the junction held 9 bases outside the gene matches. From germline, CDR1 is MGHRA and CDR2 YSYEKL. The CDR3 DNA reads TGCGCCAGCAGCTACCGGGGAAGCGGGGCCTACGAGCAGTACTTC. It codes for CASSYRGSGAYEQYF.

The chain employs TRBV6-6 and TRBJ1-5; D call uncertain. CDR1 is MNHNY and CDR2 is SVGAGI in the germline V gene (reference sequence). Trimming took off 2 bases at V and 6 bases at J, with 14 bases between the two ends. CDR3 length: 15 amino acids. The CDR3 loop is CASSYKGDVGQPQHF. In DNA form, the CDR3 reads TGTGCCAGCAGTTACAAGGGTGACGTAGGTCAGCCCCAGCATTTT.

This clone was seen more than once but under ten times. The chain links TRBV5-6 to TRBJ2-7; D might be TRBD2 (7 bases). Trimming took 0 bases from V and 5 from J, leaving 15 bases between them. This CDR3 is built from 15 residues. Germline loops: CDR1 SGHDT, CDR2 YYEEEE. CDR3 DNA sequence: TGTGCCAGCAGCTTGGCGGCTCGGGGGGCAGACGAGCAGTACTTC. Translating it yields CASSLAARGADEQYF.

CDR3 residues: CASSRGTPSNTEAFF. The CDR3 DNA follows: TGCGCCAGCAGCCGAGGGACACCTTCGAACACTGAAGCTTTCTTT. The rearrangement uses TRBV4-1 and TRBJ1-1; a weak D match, TRBD1 (6 bases). Germline CDR1 MGHRA, CDR2 YSYEKL. There are 15 residues in the CDR3. V lost 4 bases to trimming and J lost 1 base, with 13 bases between them.

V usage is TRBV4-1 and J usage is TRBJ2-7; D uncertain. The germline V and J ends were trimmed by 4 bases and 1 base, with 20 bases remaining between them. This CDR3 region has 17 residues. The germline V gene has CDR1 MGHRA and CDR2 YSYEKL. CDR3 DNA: TGCGCCAGCAGCCCATCCGGCAGGCCGGTAGGGTCCTACGAGCAGTACTTC. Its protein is CASSPSGRPVGSYEQYF.

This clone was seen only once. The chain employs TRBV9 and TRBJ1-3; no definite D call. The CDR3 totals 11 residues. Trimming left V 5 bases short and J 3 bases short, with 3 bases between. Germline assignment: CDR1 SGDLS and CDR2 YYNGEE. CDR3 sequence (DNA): TGTGCCAGCAGAAGTGGAAACACCATATATTTT. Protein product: CASRSGNTIYF.

The CDR3 DNA reads TGTGCCAGCAGCCCGCTAGCGGGGGGCTGGTACAATGAGCAGTTCTTC. Protein: CASSPLAGGWYNEQFF. This chain links TRBV7-9 with TRBJ2-1; 11 positions match TRBD2. This CDR3 region has 16 residues. CDR1 SEHNR and CDR2 FQNEAQ come from the germline V gene (reference sequence). After removal of 5 bases from V and 4 bases from J, the junction contained 7 bases not matched to a gene.

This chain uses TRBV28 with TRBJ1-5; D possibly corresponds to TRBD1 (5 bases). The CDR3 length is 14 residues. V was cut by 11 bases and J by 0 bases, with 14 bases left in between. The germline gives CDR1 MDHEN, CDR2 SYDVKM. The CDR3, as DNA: TGTGCCGGGGGAGGGAGCGATAGCAATCAGCCCCAGCATTTT. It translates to CAGGGSDSNQPQHF. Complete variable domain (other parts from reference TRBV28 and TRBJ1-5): DVKVTQSSRYLVKRTGEKVFLECVQDMDHENMFWYRQDPGLGLRLIYFSYDVKMKEKGDIPEGYSVSREKKERFSLILESASTNQTSMYLCAGGGSDSNQPQHFGDGTRLSIL.

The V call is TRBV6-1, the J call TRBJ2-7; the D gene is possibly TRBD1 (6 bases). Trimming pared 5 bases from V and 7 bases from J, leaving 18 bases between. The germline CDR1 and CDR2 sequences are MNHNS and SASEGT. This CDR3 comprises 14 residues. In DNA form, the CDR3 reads TGTGCCAGCAGTACAGGGTGGGGGATCAGGGAGCAGTACTTC. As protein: CASSTGWGIREQYF.

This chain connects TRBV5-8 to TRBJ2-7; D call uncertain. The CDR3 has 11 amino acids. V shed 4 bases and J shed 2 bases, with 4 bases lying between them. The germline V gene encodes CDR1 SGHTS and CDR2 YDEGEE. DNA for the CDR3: TGTGCCAGCAGCCTTACCTACGAGCAGTACTTC. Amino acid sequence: CASSLTYEQYF.

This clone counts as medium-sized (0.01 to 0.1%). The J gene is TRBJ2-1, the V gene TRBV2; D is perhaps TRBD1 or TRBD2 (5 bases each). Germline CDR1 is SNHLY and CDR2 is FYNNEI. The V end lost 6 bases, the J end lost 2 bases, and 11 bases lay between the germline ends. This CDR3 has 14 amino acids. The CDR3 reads CASRGGTAYNEQFF. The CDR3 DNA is TGTGCCAGCAGAGGTGGGACGGCCTACAATGAGCAGTTCTTC.

Here the CDR3 DNA reads TGTGCCAGCAGATCGTTATACGAGCAGTACTTC. Translated: CASRSLYEQYF. The chain joins TRBV6-1 to TRBJ2-7, with D uncertain. V was clipped by 6 bases and J by 4 bases, with 7 bases between them. The CDR3 is 11 residues long. Germline V CDR1 and CDR2: MNHNS, SASEGT.